This entry lists 32 T cell receptor beta chains sequenced from one sample in a study of blood T cell repertoires in COVID-19. Sequencing used immunoSEQ multiplex PCR; TCRdb keeps in-frame clones, though not all of them. The table records a few hundred thousand clones, 89% of them present only once. Sequenced: peripheral blood. Receptor source: a woman between 40 and 55 years old who had recovered from COVID-19.

The CDR3: CASSPDSGYEQYF. The CDR3 DNA reads TGCGCCAGCAGCCCCGACAGTGGCTACGAGCAGTACTTC. The chain carries TRBV5-1 and TRBJ2-7, with TRBD1 as a possible D gene (5 bases). The CDR3 length is 13 residues. V gave up 4 bases and J gave up 3 bases, with 11 bases separating them. CDR1 is SGHRS and CDR2 is YFSETQ in the germline V gene.

The V and J genes are TRBV29-1 and TRBJ2-7, with 14 nucleotides matching TRBD2. The V segment lost 2 bases and the J segment 6 bases; nucleotides outside the gene matches: 15. This CDR3 has 18 amino acids. Germline V gives CDR1 SQVTM, CDR2 ANQGSEA. CDR3 sequence: CSVESRRAGLAGVSEQYF. The CDR3 DNA sequence: TGCAGCGTTGAATCCCGTAGGGCGGGACTAGCGGGAGTATCCGAGCAGTACTTC.

This clone showed up just a few times. The chain combines TRBV7-9 with TRBJ1-3; no reliable D call. V dropped 6 bases and J dropped 4 bases, with 10 bases sitting between them. Per germline, CDR1 SEHNR and CDR2 FQNEAQ (reference sequence). The CDR3 is made up of 13 amino acids. The CDR3 DNA reads as TGTGCCAGCAGGCTCGAAAGCGGAAACACCATATATTTT. Amino acid sequence: CASRLESGNTIYF.

The gene calls are TRBV2 and TRBJ1-3; D might be TRBD1 (6 bases). With 3 bases removed from V and 2 bases from J, the gap between germline ends came to 11 bases. The CDR3 runs to 15 residues. In germline, CDR1 is SNHLY, CDR2 FYNNEI. The CDR3 loop is CASSDQGLAGNTIYF. Written as DNA, the CDR3 is TGTGCCAGCAGTGATCAGGGGTTGGCTGGAAACACCATATATTTT.

The chain recombines TRBV11-2 with TRBJ2-2, with 8 bases identical to TRBD2. The germline gives CDR1 SGHAT, CDR2 FQNNGV. This CDR3 is built from 15 residues. V lost 3 bases and J lost 7; bases outside the gene matches: 7. In DNA, the CDR3 is TGTGCCAGCAGCTTGTCTAGCGGGCGGCGCGGGGAGCTGTTTTTT. This translates into CASSLSSGRRGELFF.

The chain recombines TRBV10-2 with TRBJ2-3; 7 nucleotides align to TRBD2. Germline assignment: CDR1 WSHSY and CDR2 SAAADI. V lost 10 bases to trimming and J lost 1 base; unmatched junction nucleotides: 17. This CDR3 is 17 amino acids long. The CDR3 DNA sequence: TGCGCCACCACTCTAGCCGGGAGGTTACTAGGCACAGATACGCAGTATTTT. Amino acid sequence: CATTLAGRLLGTDTQYF.

This clone was picked up one time. The CDR3 region has the DNA TGTGCCAGCAGTTTAACGGGACTAGCAGGTCGAGAGACCCAGTACTTC. Protein product: CASSLTGLAGRETQYF. This sequence joins TRBV27 and TRBJ2-5; TRBD2 aligns across 9 bases. The CDR3 consists of 16 residues. Germline V gives CDR1 MNHEY, CDR2 SMNVEV (reference sequence). Trimming at V came to 2 bases and at J to 4 bases, leaving 8 bases not matched to a gene.

This chain uses TRBV2 with TRBJ2-7, with 7 bases identical to TRBD2. The V segment lost 8 bases and the J segment 5 bases; nucleotides outside the gene matches: 9. In germline, CDR1 is SNHLY, CDR2 FYNNEI. This CDR3 has 13 amino acids. The CDR3 protein is CASGEGRADEQYF. CDR3 sequence (DNA): TGTGCCAGCGGGGAGGGCAGGGCGGACGAGCAGTACTTC.

V and J are TRBV7-3 and TRBJ1-2; D is perhaps TRBD1 (5 bases). CDR3 length: 17 residues. Germline CDR1 and CDR2: SGHTA and FQGTGA. Trimming cost V 2 bases and J 2 bases, with 18 bases left between them. In DNA, the CDR3 is TGTGCCAGCAGCTTAGCCCTAGGGGAGGCCTCCAACTATGGCTACACCTTC. This translates into CASSLALGEASNYGYTF.

The chain couples TRBV28 to TRBJ2-7; 10 nucleotides agree with TRBD1. Germline V gene lookup returns CDR1 MDHEN and CDR2 SYDVKM. This CDR3 is built from 15 residues. The V gene end was trimmed by 5 bases and the J gene end by 4 bases; junction bases not matched to a gene: 8. For the CDR3, the DNA is TGTGCCAGCAGTGGGCCGGGACAGGGGACATACGAGCAGTACTTC. Residues: CASSGPGQGTYEQYF.

This chain connects TRBV4-1 to TRBJ2-1, with 7 bases that match TRBD2. The CDR3 is made up of 14 amino acids. V dropped 1 base and J dropped 6; count of bases not matched to a gene: 3. The germline V gene has CDR1 MGHRA and CDR2 YSYEKL. CDR3 DNA sequence: TGCGCCAGCAGCCAAGTGGGGGAGGGCAATGAGCAGTTCTTC. It codes for CASSQVGEGNEQFF.

This chain links TRBV27 with TRBJ2-3; D might be TRBD1 (6 bases). The V and J ends lost 8 bases and 5 bases respectively, with 8 bases between them. The germline gives CDR1 MNHEY, CDR2 SMNVEV (reference sequence). The CDR3 is made up of 11 amino acids. The CDR3 DNA follows: TGTGCCAGCCGGGGACAAGATACGCAGTATTTT. Translating it yields CASRGQDTQYF.

The sample holds one count of this clone. The chain couples TRBV20-1 to TRBJ2-1; D might be TRBD2 (5 bases). CDR1 DFQATT and CDR2 SNEGSKA come from the germline V gene (reference sequence). The CDR3 covers 11 residues. Deletions cut 8 bases from V and 8 bases from J, with 13 bases between. Written as DNA, the CDR3 is TGCAGTCCCACCCAAGCGGATGAGCAGTTCTTC. Protein: CSPTQADEQFF.

The chain has TRBV5-3 and TRBJ2-3, with a weak D call TRBD2 (7 bases). TRBV5-3 is recorded as an ORF, its role being uncertain. The CDR3 extends over 17 amino acids. V lost 1 base to trimming and J lost 0 bases, with 15 bases between them. The CDR3, as DNA: TGTGCCAGAAGCTTGAACGGGGGGCCCGTAAGCACAGATACGCAGTATTTT. This codes for CARSLNGGPVSTDTQYF.

CDR3 in DNA: TGTGCCAGCAGTTACTCGCAGGGAAGCAACATTCAGTACTTC. Amino acid sequence: CASSYSQGSNIQYF. The rearrangement uses TRBV6-6 and TRBJ2-4; weak D call: TRBD1 (5 bases). Germline values: CDR1 MNHNY, CDR2 SVGAGI (reference sequence). V lost 0 bases and J lost 7, with 10 bases in between. This CDR3 is 14 amino acids long.

The V gene is TRBV15, the J gene TRBJ1-1; 8 bases agree with TRBD1. The J segment lost 4 bases and the V segment lost 0 bases, leaving 7 bases of the junction unmatched. CDR1 LNHNV and CDR2 YYDKDF come from the germline V gene (reference sequence). The CDR3 loop spans 16 amino acids. The CDR3 nucleotides are TGTGCCACCAGCAGAGAAGTAGGACAGGGAGGCACTGAAGCTTTCTTT. Protein sequence: CATSREVGQGGTEAFF.

V and J are TRBV2 and TRBJ2-1; perhaps TRBD1 as D (5 bases). This CDR3 region has 13 residues. Trimming cost V 3 bases and J 4 bases, with 7 bases left between them. The V gene's germline CDR1 is SNHLY and CDR2 FYNNEI. CDR3 coding DNA: TGTGCCAGCAGTGAGGACACGTACAATGAGCAGTTCTTC. Translation gives CASSEDTYNEQFF.

In this sample, this clone turned up once. The sample has other DNA sequences that encode this CDR3 too. The V and J genes are TRBV13 and TRBJ1-4, with D hard to call. In germline, CDR1 is PRHDT, CDR2 FYEKMQ (reference sequence). This CDR3 comprises 12 residues. With 3 bases removed from V and 5 bases from J, the gap between germline ends came to 4 bases. In nucleotides, the CDR3 is TGTGCCAGCAGCTTGCGGAATGAAAAACTGTTTTTT. Residues: CASSLRNEKLFF. Drawing the rest from reference TRBV13 and TRBJ1-4, the complete variable domain is AAGVIQSPRHLIKEKRETATLKCYPIPRHDTVYWYQQGPGQDPQFLISFYEKMQSDKGSIPDRFSAQQFSDYHSELNMSSLELGDSALYFCASSLRNEKLFFGSGTQLSVL.

The chain recombines TRBV5-4 with TRBJ2-7, with a possible D match to TRBD1 (6 bases). The V end was cut by 2 bases, the J end by 6 bases, with 18 bases between. The CDR3 spans 15 residues. CDR1 SGHNT and CDR2 YYREEE come from the germline V gene (reference sequence). In DNA, the CDR3 is TGTGCCAGCAGCTTAAAACAGGGCCCCGCTGGCGAGCAGTACTTC. This encodes CASSLKQGPAGEQYF.

V usage is TRBV6-5 and J usage is TRBJ2-7, with unresolved D. V was cut by 2 bases and J by 9 bases, with 20 bases left in between. The CDR3 totals 15 residues. Germline V gene sequence: CDR1 MNHEY, CDR2 SVGAGI. CDR3 sequence reads: CASSYEPAVVTRQYF. The CDR3 nucleotides read TGTGCCAGCAGTTACGAGCCCGCGGTGGTTACGAGGCAGTACTTC.

This chain links TRBV25-1 with TRBJ2-1, with 12 bases aligning to TRBD2. The CDR3 has 17 residues. CDR1 is MGHDK, CDR2 SYGVNS, per germline. Losses at the gene ends were 1 base for V and 7 bases for J; bases not matched to a gene: 8. The CDR3 loop is CASSESGGLAGLNEQFF. The CDR3 DNA follows: TGTGCCAGCAGTGAATCGGGGGGACTAGCGGGTTTGAATGAGCAGTTCTTC. Combining the CDR3 with reference TRBV25-1 and TRBJ2-1 gives the whole variable domain EADIYQTPRYLVIGTGKKITLECSQTMGHDKMYWYQQDPGMELHLIHYSYGVNSTEKGDLSSESTVSRIRTEHFPLTLESARPSHTSQYLCASSESGGLAGLNEQFFGPGTRLTVL.

This sequence joins TRBV5-1 and TRBJ1-1; D gene uncertain. V was shortened by 5 bases and J by 8 bases, with 22 bases between the two germline ends. There are 15 residues in the CDR3. Germline V gene sequence: CDR1 SGHRS, CDR2 YFSETQ. CDR3 sequence reads: CASSPGVGIRVEAFF. The CDR3 coding sequence is TGCGCCAGCAGTCCCGGGGTGGGGATCCGTGTCGAAGCTTTCTTT. Supplemented by reference TRBV5-1 and TRBJ1-1, the full variable domain reads KAGVTQTPRYLIKTRGQQVTLSCSPISGHRSVSWYQQTPGQGLQFLFEYFSETQRNKGNFPGRFSGRQFSNSRSEMNVSTLELGDSALYLCASSPGVGIRVEAFFGQGTRLTVV.

This clone was detected once. This chain links TRBV9 with TRBJ2-7; 8 bases are shared with TRBD2. Trimming removed 0 bases from V and 5 bases from J; junction bases left unmatched: 7. Germline CDR1 and CDR2: SGDLS and YYNGEE. This CDR3 is 15 amino acids long. CDR3 region: CASSVEGAGGNEQYF. In DNA form, the CDR3 reads TGTGCCAGCAGCGTAGAAGGGGCGGGAGGCAACGAGCAGTACTTC.

V is TRBV9 and J is TRBJ2-5; 14 bases agree with TRBD2. The CDR3 totals 18 residues. Losses at the gene ends were 4 bases for V and 2 bases for J; bases not matched to a gene: 10. Germline CDR1 and CDR2: SGDLS and YYNGEE. The CDR3 region is CASSPRGGLAGGQETQYF. The CDR3 DNA is TGTGCCAGCAGCCCCCGCGGCGGACTAGCGGGAGGTCAAGAGACCCAGTACTTC.

The gene calls are TRBV6-5 and TRBJ2-2, with 8 bases aligning to TRBD1. CDR1 MNHEY and CDR2 SVGAGI come from the germline V gene. V shed 6 bases, J shed 8 bases, and the junction held 8 bases outside the gene matches. This CDR3 comprises 14 residues. This CDR3 is CASRSGQGGGELFF. DNA for the CDR3: TGTGCCAGCAGGTCCGGACAGGGCGGGGGGGAGCTGTTTTTT.

V gene TRBV27 combines with J gene TRBJ2-7, with TRBD2 matching over 9 bases. Germline values: CDR1 MNHEY, CDR2 SMNVEV (reference sequence). The junction had 9 bases not matched to a gene; V was cut back by 5 bases and J by 7 bases. The CDR3 length is 14 residues. CDR3 in amino acids: CASSPSGKTREQYF. The DNA of the CDR3 is TGTGCCAGCAGTCCTAGCGGGAAGACAAGGGAGCAGTACTTC.

The chain has TRBV6-4 and TRBJ2-3, with 8 bases fitting TRBD2. The germline CDR1 and CDR2 sequences are MRHNA and SNTAGT. J was trimmed by 3 bases and V by 0 bases; bases with no gene match: 2. This CDR3 has 15 amino acids. CDR3 loop: CASSDSTSETDTQYF. Here the CDR3 DNA reads TGTGCCAGCAGTGACTCGACTAGCGAAACAGATACGCAGTATTTT.

The chain uses TRBV6-5 and TRBJ1-2; 8 bases line up with TRBD1. Per germline, CDR1 MNHEY and CDR2 SVGAGI. This CDR3 comprises 14 residues. V lost 8 bases and J lost 3; bases outside the gene matches: 8. CDR3: CASGRQGQDYGYTF. CDR3 DNA sequence: TGTGCCAGCGGAAGACAGGGGCAAGACTATGGCTACACCTTC.

The chain is built from TRBV9 and TRBJ2-1; 7 bases map to TRBD2. CDR3 size: 14 residues. CDR1 and CDR2 from the germline V gene are SGDLS and YYNGEE. Trimming at V came to 3 bases and at J to 3 bases, leaving 3 bases not matched to a gene. CDR3 coding DNA: TGTGCCAGCAGCGGGGGCGGGAGCTACAATGAGCAGTTCTTC. Translated: CASSGGGSYNEQFF.

The V and J genes are TRBV5-4 and TRBJ2-5, with 8 bases that match TRBD1. The V and J ends lost 5 bases and 3 bases, in that order; junction bases with no gene match: 6. Germline CDR1 is SGHNT and CDR2 is YYREEE (reference sequence). The CDR3 loop spans 14 amino acids. The CDR3 region has the DNA TGTGCCAGCAGAGAGGGACAGGTTGAAGAGACCCAGTACTTC. Amino acids: CASREGQVEETQYF.

The CDR3 nucleotides read TGTGCCAGCAGTCTAACAGGGGTTAATTCACCCCTCCACTTT. Amino acid sequence: CASSLTGVNSPLHF. The V gene is TRBV27, the J gene TRBJ1-6, with 7 bases identical to TRBD1. V gave up 5 bases and J gave up 6 bases; unmatched junction bases: 4. Germline values: CDR1 MNHEY, CDR2 SMNVEV (reference sequence). The CDR3 runs 14 residues.

V gene TRBV3-1 (or the pseudogene TRBV3-2) combines with J gene TRBJ1-1; D uncertain. V gave up 6 bases and J gave up 2 bases, with 13 bases separating them. Germline V gives CDR1 LGHDT, CDR2 YNNKEL (reference sequence). The CDR3 extends over 14 amino acids. The CDR3 DNA is TGTGCCAGCAGATCGGTCCCGCCTAACACTGAAGCTTTCTTT. Its protein product is CASRSVPPNTEAFF.